The clone carrying this T cell receptor beta chain appeared many times. Its target is unknown. At one boundary the junction diverges from the germline segment, which might be a read error. How the authors handled the data: Ranging from roughly 20,000 to 750,000, TCR counts per sample had a median value of 95,638. TCRdb reanalysed the RACE reads using MiXCR and keeps one entry per CDR3 protein. The V and J calls shown here were made by TCRdb, not taken from the authors' results. Of about 160,000 distinct CDR3 sequences listed, roughly 26% are singletons. These data originate in a study of human T cells and chemical hapten exposure. Overall study findings and caveats: Significantly greater numbers of large CDR3 similarity clusters came from expanded TCRs than from controls.

Time point in this sample: patch test 3, about 24 weeks after DPC sensitization. Described treatment: therapeutic diphenylcyclopropenone sensitization with weekly scalp DPC. The CDR3 runs 13 residues. CDR1 DFQATT and CDR2 SNEGSKA come from the germline V gene (reference sequence). This chain connects TRBV20-1 to TRBJ1-2; D gene uncertain. The sequenced sample was whole blood, obtained in connection with sensitization to the hapten diphenylcyclopropenone (DPC). This receptor was obtained from a woman younger than 30 with alopecia areata. Some clones in this sample may be carry-over from other donors' samples. CDR3 coding DNA: TGCAGTGCTAGTTCTGGGAAGCCAGCAGACCCCCCCTTC. Protein sequence: CSASSGKPADPPF.